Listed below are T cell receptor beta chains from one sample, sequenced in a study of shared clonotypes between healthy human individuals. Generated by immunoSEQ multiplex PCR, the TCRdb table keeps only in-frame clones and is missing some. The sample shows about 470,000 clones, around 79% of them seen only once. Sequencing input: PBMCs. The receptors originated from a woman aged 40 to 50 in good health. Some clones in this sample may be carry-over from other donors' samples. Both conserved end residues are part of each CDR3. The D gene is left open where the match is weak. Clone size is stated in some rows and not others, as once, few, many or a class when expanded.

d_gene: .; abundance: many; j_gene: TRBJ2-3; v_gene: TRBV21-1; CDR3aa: CASSQKTGPRIKEDTDTQYF; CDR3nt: TGTGCCAGCAGCCAAAAGACAGGCCCAAGGATTAAGGAGGACACAGATACGCAGTATTTT
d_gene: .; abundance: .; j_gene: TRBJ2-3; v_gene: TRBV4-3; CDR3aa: CASSPSGDTQYF; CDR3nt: TGCGCCAGCAGCCCCAGTGGAGATACGCAGTATTTT
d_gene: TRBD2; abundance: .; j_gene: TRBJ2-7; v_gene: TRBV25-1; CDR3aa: CASDAGTSDYEQYF; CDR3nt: TGTGCCAGCGATGCCGGGACTAGCGACTACGAGCAGTACTTC
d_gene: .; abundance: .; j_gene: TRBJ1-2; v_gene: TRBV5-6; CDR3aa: CASSLVDSASYTF; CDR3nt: TGTGCCAGCAGCTTGGTCGACAGTGCTTCCTACACCTTC
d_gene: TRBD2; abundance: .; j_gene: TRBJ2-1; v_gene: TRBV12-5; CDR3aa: CASGLASTTSGSLIGEQFF; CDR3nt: TGTGCTAGTGGTTTGGCCTCGACGACTAGCGGGAGCCTTATCGGTGAGCAGTTCTTC
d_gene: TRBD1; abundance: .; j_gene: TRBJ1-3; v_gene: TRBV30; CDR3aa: CAWRRDSLSGNTIYF; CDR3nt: TGTGCCTGGAGACGGGACAGTCTCTCTGGAAACACCATATATTTT
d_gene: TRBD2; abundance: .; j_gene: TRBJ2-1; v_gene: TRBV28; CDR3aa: CASSLWTSGSRNEQFF; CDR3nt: TGTGCCAGCAGTTTATGGACTAGCGGGAGTCGCAATGAGCAGTTCTTC
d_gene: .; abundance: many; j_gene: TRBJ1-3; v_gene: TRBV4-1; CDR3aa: CASSQDRDAGNTIYF; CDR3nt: TGCGCCAGCAGCCAAGATCGGGACGCGGGAAACACCATATATTTT
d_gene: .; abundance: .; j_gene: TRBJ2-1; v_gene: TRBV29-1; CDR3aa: CSVREPKNNEQFF; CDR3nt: TGCAGCGTGAGGGAGCCAAAAAACAATGAGCAGTTCTTC
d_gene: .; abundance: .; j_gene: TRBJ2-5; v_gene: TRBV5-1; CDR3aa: CASSLGTDETQYF; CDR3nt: TGCGCCAGCAGCTTGGGCACGGATGAGACCCAGTACTTC
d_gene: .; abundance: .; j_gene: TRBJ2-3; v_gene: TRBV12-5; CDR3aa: CASGLNRLTDTQYF; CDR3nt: TGTGCTAGTGGTTTGAATCGGCTCACAGATACGCAGTATTTT
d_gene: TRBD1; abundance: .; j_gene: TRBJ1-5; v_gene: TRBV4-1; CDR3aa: CASSQERTGMNQPQHF; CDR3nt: TGCGCCAGCAGCCAAGAGCGGACAGGGATGAATCAGCCCCAGCATTTT
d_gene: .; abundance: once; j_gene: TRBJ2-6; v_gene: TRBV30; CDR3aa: CAWSVGGGANVLTF; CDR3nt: TGTGCCTGGAGTGTTGGTGGTGGGGCCAACGTCCTGACTTTC
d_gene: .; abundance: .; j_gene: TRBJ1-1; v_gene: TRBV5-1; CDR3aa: CASSQLEVTEAFF; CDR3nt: TGCGCCAGCAGCCAACTGGAAGTCACTGAAGCTTTCTTT
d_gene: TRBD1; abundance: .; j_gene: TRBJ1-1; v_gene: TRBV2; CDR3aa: CASSYTGVNTEAFF; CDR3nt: TGTGCCAGCAGTTACACAGGGGTAAACACTGAAGCTTTCTTT
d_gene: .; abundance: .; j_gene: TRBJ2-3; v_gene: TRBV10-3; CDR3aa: CAISELLATDTQYF; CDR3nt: TGTGCCATCAGTGAGCTGCTAGCCACAGATACGCAGTATTTT
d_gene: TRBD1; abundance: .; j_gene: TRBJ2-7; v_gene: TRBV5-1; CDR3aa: CASSLRTGTGEQYF; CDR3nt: TGCGCCAGCAGCTTACGGACAGGGACGGGCGAGCAGTACTTC
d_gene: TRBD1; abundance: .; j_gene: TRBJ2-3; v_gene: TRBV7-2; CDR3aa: CASSSTSSGQSTPGDTQYF; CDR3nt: TGTGCCAGCAGCTCGACCTCTTCGGGACAGTCTACACCAGGAGATACGCAGTATTTT
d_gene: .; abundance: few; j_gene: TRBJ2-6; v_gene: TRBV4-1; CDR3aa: CASSQGIGANVLTF; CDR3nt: TGCGCCAGCAGCCAGGGAATTGGGGCCAACGTCCTGACTTTC
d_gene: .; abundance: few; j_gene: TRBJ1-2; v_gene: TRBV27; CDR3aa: CASSLSPVVYGYTF; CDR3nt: TGTGCCAGCAGTTTATCGCCTGTCGTCTATGGCTACACCTTC
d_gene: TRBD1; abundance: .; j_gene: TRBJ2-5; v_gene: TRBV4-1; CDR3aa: CASSQDRGETQYF; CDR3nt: TGCGCCAGCAGCCAGGACAGGGGTGAGACCCAGTACTTC
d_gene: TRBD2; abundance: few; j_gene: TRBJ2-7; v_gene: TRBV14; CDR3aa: CASSQGLAGGTEEQYF; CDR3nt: TGTGCCAGCAGCCAAGGTCTAGCGGGAGGAACGGAAGAGCAGTACTTC
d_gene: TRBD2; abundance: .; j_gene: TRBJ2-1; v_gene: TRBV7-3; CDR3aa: CASKRDGWVNEQFF; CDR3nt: TGTGCCAGTAAGCGGGACGGGTGGGTCAATGAGCAGTTCTTC
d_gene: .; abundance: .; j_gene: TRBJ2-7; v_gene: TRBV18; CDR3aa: CASSPQRGGGYEQYF; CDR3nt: TGTGCCAGCTCACCGCAGAGGGGAGGCGGCTACGAGCAGTACTTC
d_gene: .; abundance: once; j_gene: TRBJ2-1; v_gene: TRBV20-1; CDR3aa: CSAREVGEQFF; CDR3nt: TGCAGTGCTAGAGAGGTAGGAGAGCAGTTCTTC
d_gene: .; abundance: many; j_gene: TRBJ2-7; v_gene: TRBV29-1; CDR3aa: CSGRDGAYEQYF; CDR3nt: TGCAGCGGCCGGGACGGAGCCTACGAGCAGTACTTC
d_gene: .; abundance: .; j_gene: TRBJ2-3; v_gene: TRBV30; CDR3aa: CAWGTGTITDTQYF; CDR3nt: TGTGCCTGGGGCACAGGGACTATCACAGATACGCAGTATTTT
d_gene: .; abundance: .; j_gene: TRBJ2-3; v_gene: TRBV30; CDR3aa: CAWRPGPSTDTQYF; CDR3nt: TGTGCCTGGAGGCCGGGACCTAGCACAGATACGCAGTATTTT
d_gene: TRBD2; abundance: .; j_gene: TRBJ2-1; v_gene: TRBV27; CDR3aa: CASSPPLAGDYNEQFF; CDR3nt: TGTGCCAGCAGTCCCCCCCTAGCGGGAGACTACAATGAGCAGTTCTTC
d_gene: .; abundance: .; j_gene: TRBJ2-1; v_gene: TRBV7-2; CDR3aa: CASSFGRRVASYNEQFF; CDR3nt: TGTGCCAGCAGCTTCGGACGGAGGGTGGCTTCCTACAATGAGCAGTTCTTC
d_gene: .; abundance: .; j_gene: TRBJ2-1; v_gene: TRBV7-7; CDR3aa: CASSLGGTAYNEQFF; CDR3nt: TGTGCTAGCAGCTTAGGGGGGACTGCCTACAATGAGCAGTTCTTC
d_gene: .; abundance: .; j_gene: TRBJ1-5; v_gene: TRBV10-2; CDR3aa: CASSLAGNQPQHF; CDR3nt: TGCGCCAGCAGTCTGGCAGGGAATCAGCCCCAGCATTTT
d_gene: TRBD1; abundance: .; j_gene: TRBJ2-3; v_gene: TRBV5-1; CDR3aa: CASSLGQGSDTQYF; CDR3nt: TGCGCCAGCAGCTTGGGACAGGGGTCAGATACGCAGTATTTT
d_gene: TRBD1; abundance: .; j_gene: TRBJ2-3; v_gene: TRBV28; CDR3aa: CASMAGGHTDTQYF; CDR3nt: TGTGCCAGCATGGCAGGGGGCCACACAGATACGCAGTATTTT
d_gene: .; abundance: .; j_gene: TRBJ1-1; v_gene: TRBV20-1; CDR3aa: CSARERGEAFF; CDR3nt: TGCAGTGCTAGAGAGCGGGGTGAAGCTTTCTTT
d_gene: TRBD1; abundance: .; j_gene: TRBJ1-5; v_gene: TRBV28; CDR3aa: CASSGLGRTGGVRDNQPQHF; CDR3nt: TGTGCCAGCAGTGGGCTTGGTAGGACAGGGGGCGTGAGGGACAATCAGCCCCAGCATTTT
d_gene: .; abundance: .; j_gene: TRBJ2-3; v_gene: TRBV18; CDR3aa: CASSSGLSTDTQYF; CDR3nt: TGTGCCAGCTCATCGGGACTGAGCACAGATACGCAGTATTTT
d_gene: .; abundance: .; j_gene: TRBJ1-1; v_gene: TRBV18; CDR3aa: CASSPGTEREAFF; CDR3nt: TGTGCCAGCTCACCCGGGACTGAAAGAGAAGCTTTCTTT
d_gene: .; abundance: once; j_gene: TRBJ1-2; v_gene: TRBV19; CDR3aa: CASSTGDTNYGYTF; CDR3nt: TGTGCCAGTAGTACCGGGGACACCAACTATGGCTACACCTTC
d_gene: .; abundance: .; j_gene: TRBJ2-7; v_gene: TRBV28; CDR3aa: CASSLRGQGSSYEQYF; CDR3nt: TGTGCCAGCAGTTTACGTGGGCAGGGGAGCTCCTACGAGCAGTACTTC